These 14 T cell receptor beta chains were sequenced from one sample in a study of cytomegalovirus exposure and HLA in healthy donors. It was with 60 Vbeta and 13 Jbeta primers that the PCR ran. TCRdb's table, derived via immunoSEQ multiplex PCR, lists solely in-frame clones and lacks some. The sample holds 140,000 to 150,000 clones, approximately 91% seen once. The sample was PBMCs. The source of these receptors is a woman aged 35 to 49 in good health and CMV-seronegative.

The chain employs TRBV7-2 and TRBJ2-7, with TRBD1 identical over 9 bases. The length of the CDR3 is 15 residues. V shed 3 bases and J 2 bases; nucleotides not matched to a gene: 5. The germline CDR1 and CDR2 sequences are SGHTA and FQGNSA. CDR3 DNA sequence: TGTGCCAGCAGCTTCACCGGGACAGGGACCTACGAGCAGTACTTC. This sequence encodes CASSFTGTGTYEQYF. Filled out from reference TRBV7-2 and TRBJ2-7, the complete variable domain reads GAGVSQSPSNKVTEKGKDVELRCDPISGHTALYWYRQSLGQGLEFLIYFQGNSAPDKSGLPSDRFSAERTGGSVSTLTIQRTQQEDSAVYLCASSFTGTGTYEQYFGPGTRLTVT.

The chain employs TRBV6-1 and TRBJ1-5; possibly TRBD1 for D (6 bases). Germline lookup yields CDR1 MNHNS and CDR2 SASEGT. The CDR3 is made up of 17 amino acids. Trimming shortened V by 1 base and J by 0 bases, and 13 bases separated the two germline ends. The CDR3 DNA follows: TGTGCCAGCAGTGAAGTAAGGACAGCTTATAGCAATCAGCCCCAGCATTTT. Translating gives CASSEVRTAYSNQPQHF.

This clone was seen a few times. This sequence joins TRBV6-6 and TRBJ2-7; D may be TRBD2 (6 bases). Germline-derived CDR1 and CDR2 are MNHNY and SVGAGI (reference sequence). The V and J ends lost 2 bases and 2 bases respectively, with 10 bases between them. CDR3 length equals 14 residues. The CDR3 loop reads CASSYAGRTYEQYF. CDR3 nucleotides: TGTGCCAGCAGTTACGCGGGAAGGACCTACGAGCAGTACTTC.

CDR3 nucleotide sequence: TGTGCCAGCAGCTCGAAACCGGGACTAGACGAGCAGTACTTC. Protein: CASSSKPGLDEQYF. V and J are TRBV5-4 and TRBJ2-7; TRBD2 matches at 8 bases. Germline lookup yields CDR1 SGHNT and CDR2 YYREEE (reference sequence). The CDR3 extends over 14 amino acids. V dropped 3 bases and J dropped 5; count of bases not matched to a gene: 7. Looking up the rest from reference TRBV5-4 and TRBJ2-7 gives the full variable domain: ETGVTQSPTHLIKTRGQQVTLRCSSQSGHNTVSWYQQALGQGPQFIFQYYREEENGRGNFPPRFSGLQFPNYSSELNVNALELDDSALYLCASSSKPGLDEQYFGPGTRLTVT.

The V call is TRBV5-1, the J call TRBJ2-2, with D hard to call. The CDR3 runs 15 residues. V dropped 0 bases and J dropped 0 bases, with 6 bases sitting between them. Looked up from germline, CDR1 is SGHRS and CDR2 is YFSETQ. CDR3 residues: CASSLDQSNTGELFF. The CDR3 DNA is TGCGCCAGCAGCTTGGACCAGTCGAACACCGGGGAGCTGTTTTTT.

DNA for the CDR3: TGTGCCACGAAACGGGGGGAGGGGAACACTGAAGCTTTCTTT. This sequence encodes CATKRGEGNTEAFF. J is TRBJ1-1 and V is TRBV10-3, with D possibly matching TRBD1 (5 bases). This CDR3 is built from 14 residues. Trimming took off 10 bases at V and 1 base at J, with 16 bases between the two ends. In germline, CDR1 is ENHRY, CDR2 SYGVKD.

This chain links TRBV6-6 with TRBJ1-1, with 8 bases aligning to TRBD1. CDR1 and CDR2 from the germline V gene are MNHNY and SVGAGI (reference sequence). This CDR3 has 14 amino acids. Trimming took 6 bases from V and 4 from J; bases not matched to a gene: 7. The CDR3 DNA reads TGTGCCAGCAGGAGGACAGGGATACGCACTGAAGCTTTCTTT. It encodes CASRRTGIRTEAFF.

In the case of this clone: The junction differs from germline at one of its ends, possibly a read error. This same CDR3 is encoded by further DNA sequences in the sample. The V call is TRBV5-5, the J call TRBJ2-7; TRBD2 is a possible D gene (6 bases). Germline V gives CDR1 SGHKS, CDR2 YYEKEE (reference sequence). The CDR3 length is 16 residues. The CDR3 bases are TGTGCCAGCAGCCTCGTTTACTCCCGGAGGGGCTACGAGCAATACTTC. Amino acids: CASSLVYSRRGYEQYF.

The rearrangement uses TRBV9 and TRBJ1-1; TRBD1 is a possible D gene (5 bases). Between the trimmed V and J ends, which lost 0 bases and 1 base, there was a span of 10 bases. This CDR3 has 15 amino acids. CDR1 is SGDLS and CDR2 is YYNGEE in the germline V gene. The chain's CDR3 is CASSVVQGWNTEAFF. The CDR3 DNA follows: TGTGCCAGCAGCGTAGTTCAGGGTTGGAACACTGAAGCTTTCTTT.

On this clone itself: One end of the junction does not line up with germline, which may come from a read error. This chain uses TRBV7-9 with TRBJ2-1; TRBD2 agrees at 8 bases. Germline CDR1 SEHNR, CDR2 FQNEAQ (reference sequence). This CDR3 is built from 15 residues. The CDR3 sequence is CSSSLSSGLYNEQFF. The DNA for the CDR3 is TGTTCCAGCAGCTTATCTAGCGGGCTCTACAATGAGCAGTTCTTC.

The chain recombines TRBV28 with TRBJ1-2; D is possibly TRBD1 (5 bases). Germline CDR1 MDHEN, CDR2 SYDVKM. The CDR3 is 14 amino acids. Trimming removed 2 bases from V and 4 bases from J, with 11 bases in between. CDR3 bases: TGTGCCAGCAGTTTAGGGGGGAACTTCTATGGCTACACCTTC. Its translation: CASSLGGNFYGYTF.

The chain links TRBV19 to TRBJ2-1; TRBD2 matches at 11 bases. Germline assignment: CDR1 LNHDA and CDR2 SQIVND (reference sequence). The CDR3 is 15 residues long. The V segment lost 1 base and the J segment 9 bases; nucleotides outside the gene matches: 5. The CDR3 DNA reads as TGTGCCAGTAGTATAGTCTCGGGACTAGCGGTTGAGCAGTTCTTC. Translated: CASSIVSGLAVEQFF. Full variable domain (missing parts from reference TRBV19 and TRBJ2-1): DGGITQSPKYLFRKEGQNVTLSCEQNLNHDAMYWYRQDPGQGLRLIYYSQIVNDFQKGDIAEGYSVSREKKESFPLTVTSAQKNPTAFYLCASSIVSGLAVEQFFGPGTRLTVL.

CDR3 residues: CAISGPGTGITEAFF. The DNA for the CDR3 is TGTGCCATCAGTGGTCCCGGGACAGGGATCACTGAAGCTTTCTTT. The chain is built from TRBV10-3 and TRBJ1-1; TRBD1 matches at 9 bases. The trim removed 4 bases at V and 4 bases at J, leaving 7 bases unmatched. Looked up from germline, CDR1 is ENHRY and CDR2 is SYGVKD. The CDR3 totals 15 residues.

The chain has TRBV2 and TRBJ1-2; 7 bases agree with TRBD1. CDR1 is SNHLY, CDR2 FYNNEI, per germline. The V gene end was trimmed by 5 bases and the J gene end by 5 bases; junction bases not matched to a gene: 11. This CDR3 comprises 15 residues. The CDR3 region is CASSLEGASLYGYTF. The CDR3 DNA reads as TGTGCCAGCAGTTTGGAGGGGGCGTCCTTGTATGGCTACACCTTC.